This passage covers 32 T cell receptor beta chains from one sample sequenced in a study of blood T cell repertoires in COVID-19 (dated by TCRdb to the early 2020s). Library generation was performed with the immunoSEQ multiplex PCR assay. In its TCRdb copy, this immuneACCESS table keeps in-frame sequences only and misses some clones. Where compared with another copy, unresolved V genes explain less than half of these, and the others have no known cause. This sample holds some 400,000 clones; around 90% were observed only once. The ten largest make up about 3% of the sample. The sequenced material came from peripheral blood. The receptor set was obtained from a human donor in a cohort sampled during active COVID-19.

The chain combines TRBV5-1 with TRBJ1-6; no clear D gene. The ends were cut back, 7 bases at V and 7 bases at J, with 21 bases in the middle. The CDR3 loop spans 16 amino acids. Per the germline V gene, CDR1 is SGHRS and CDR2 is YFSETQ. Here the CDR3 reads CASALGREKANSPLHF. CDR3 coding DNA: TGCGCCAGCGCCCTCGGGAGGGAAAAAGCCAATTCACCCCTCCACTTT.

This rearrangement joins TRBV7-2 to TRBJ1-4, with TRBD1 as a possible D gene (5 bases). Per germline, CDR1 SGHTA and CDR2 FQGNSA. With 5 bases removed from V and 4 bases from J, the gap between germline ends came to 14 bases. The CDR3 covers 15 residues. The CDR3 spells CASSANRGFNEKLFF. CDR3 coding DNA: TGTGCCAGCAGCGCCAATAGGGGCTTTAATGAAAAACTGTTTTTT.

This clone came up once. The chain uses TRBV7-2 and TRBJ1-1, with a tentative D call TRBD1 (5 bases). Per the germline V gene, CDR1 is SGHTA and CDR2 is FQGNSA. Trimming took 3 bases from V and 5 from J, leaving 13 bases between them. The CDR3 is 14 residues long. CDR3 coding DNA: TGTGCCAGCAGCTTCGGGGGGGTAAAGACTGAAGCTTTCTTT. Protein product: CASSFGGVKTEAFF.

The chain carries TRBV30 and TRBJ1-1; D is perhaps TRBD1 (6 bases). With 4 bases removed from V and 0 bases from J, the gap between germline ends came to 9 bases. Per the germline V gene, CDR1 is GTSNPN and CDR2 is SVGIG (reference sequence). The CDR3 sequence is 13 residues long. As DNA, the CDR3 is TGTGCCTGGACGGGACACCTGAACACTGAAGCTTTCTTT. This encodes CAWTGHLNTEAFF.

The rearrangement joins TRBV7-3 to TRBJ2-3, with TRBD1 as a possible D gene (5 bases). Germline CDR1 reads SGHTA; CDR2 reads FQGTGA. The CDR3 sequence is 14 residues long. Trimming removed 2 bases from V and 0 bases from J, with 6 bases in between. The CDR3 reads CASSLGHSTDTQYF. In DNA form, the CDR3 reads TGTGCCAGCAGCTTAGGACATAGCACAGATACGCAGTATTTT.

This clone was detected only a few times. The gene calls are TRBV7-8 and TRBJ2-7; D gene ambiguous. In germline, CDR1 is SGHVS, CDR2 FQNEAQ. The CDR3 consists of 13 residues. Trimming shortened V by 0 bases and J by 11 bases, and 14 bases separated the two germline ends. CDR3 residues: CASSLAFAGEKYF. CDR3 bases: TGTGCCAGCAGCTTAGCGTTCGCCGGTGAGAAGTACTTC.

The genes are TRBV14 and TRBJ2-3; TRBD2 agrees at 8 bases. CDR1 is SGHDN and CDR2 is FVKESK in the germline V gene. J lost 4 bases, V lost 1 base, and 7 bases had no gene match. This CDR3 has 16 amino acids. CDR3 in amino acids: CASSQGDGGAADTQYF. CDR3 DNA: TGTGCCAGCAGCCAAGGTGACGGGGGGGCCGCAGATACGCAGTATTTT. Based on the CDR3 plus reference TRBV14 and TRBJ2-3, the full variable domain is EAGVTQFPSHSVIEKGQTVTLRCDPISGHDNLYWYRRVMGKEIKFLLHFVKESKQDESGMPNNRFLAERTGGTYSTLKVQPAELEDSGVYFCASSQGDGGAADTQYFGPGTRLTVL.

The chain joins TRBV6-5 to TRBJ2-7, with D maybe TRBD2 (6 bases). The CDR3 extends over 15 amino acids. V lost 6 bases and J lost 3, with 18 bases in between. Germline assignment: CDR1 MNHEY and CDR2 SVGAGI. CDR3 DNA sequence: TGTGCCAGCAGCCCCCAGGACCCCGGGGGCTACGAGCAGTACTTC. Protein product: CASSPQDPGGYEQYF.

The chain links TRBV7-8 to TRBJ2-2; TRBD2 is a possible D gene (5 bases). The germline V gene has CDR1 SGHVS and CDR2 FQNEAQ. CDR3 length equals 16 residues. The V end lost 1 base, the J end lost 7 bases, and 16 bases lay between the germline ends. The CDR3 spells CASSLVTSGPVGELFF. The DNA of the CDR3 is TGTGCCAGCAGCTTAGTTACCAGCGGTCCTGTCGGGGAGCTGTTTTTT.

V gene TRBV5-1 combines with J gene TRBJ2-4, with 8 bases identical to TRBD1. V lost 3 bases to trimming and J lost 5 bases; unmatched junction nucleotides: 7. In germline, CDR1 is SGHRS, CDR2 YFSETQ. This CDR3 spans 15 amino acids. The chain's CDR3 is CASSSNGQGQNIQYF. The DNA of the CDR3 is TGCGCCAGCAGCTCGAACGGACAGGGCCAAAACATTCAGTACTTC. The full variable domain, completed using reference TRBV5-1 and TRBJ2-4, is KAGVTQTPRYLIKTRGQQVTLSCSPISGHRSVSWYQQTPGQGLQFLFEYFSETQRNKGNFPGRFSGRQFSNSRSEMNVSTLELGDSALYLCASSSNGQGQNIQYFGAGTRLSVL.

As concerns this clone: A junction boundary mismatches the germline segment, possibly from a read error. J is TRBJ1-6 and V is TRBV4-1, with a possible D match to TRBD1 (5 bases). The germline V gene encodes CDR1 MGHRA and CDR2 YSYEKL. This CDR3 is 16 amino acids long. DNA for the CDR3: TGCGCCAGCAGCCAAATTGGGGGGGTATATACTTCACCCCTCCACTTT. It is translated as CASSQIGGVYTSPLHF.

This clone was counted only a few times. V and J are TRBV27 and TRBJ1-6; 8 bases map to TRBD1. J was trimmed by 6 bases and V by 7 bases; bases with no gene match: 14. Germline V gene sequence: CDR1 MNHEY, CDR2 SMNVEV (reference sequence). The CDR3 totals 17 residues. The CDR3 reads CASNDAQGAAFNSPLHF. DNA of the CDR3: TGTGCCAGCAACGACGCTCAGGGGGCAGCTTTTAATTCACCCCTCCACTTT.

The genes are TRBV13 and TRBJ2-7; D may be TRBD1 (7 bases). Trimming removed 1 base at V and 4 bases at J, with 8 bases between. This CDR3 region has 13 residues. Germline V gives CDR1 PRHDT, CDR2 FYEKMQ (reference sequence). CDR3 DNA: TGTGCCAGCAGCTTAGCAGGGGGGTACGAGCAGTACTTC. It specifies CASSLAGGYEQYF.

The chain employs TRBV7-9 and TRBJ2-7, with TRBD2 identical over 9 bases. Germline CDR1 and CDR2: SEHNR and FQNEAQ (reference sequence). The junction had 14 bases not matched to a gene; V was cut back by 3 bases and J by 5 bases. This CDR3 region has 17 residues. CDR3 nucleotide sequence: TGTGCCAGCAGCTTTCTAGGGACTCCGGGACTAGCCCACGAGCAGTACTTC. Translated, it gives CASSFLGTPGLAHEQYF. Combining the CDR3 with reference TRBV7-9 and TRBJ2-7 gives the whole variable domain DTGVSQNPRHKITKRGQNVTFRCDPISEHNRLYWYRQTLGQGPEFLTYFQNEAQLEKSRLLSDRFSAERPKGSFSTLEIQRTEQGDSAMYLCASSFLGTPGLAHEQYFGPGTRLTVT.

The rearrangement uses TRBV15 and TRBJ1-2; D is undetermined. The CDR3 consists of 13 residues. The germline gives CDR1 LNHNV, CDR2 YYDKDF (reference sequence). Trimming removed 3 bases at V and 2 bases at J, with 7 bases between. In DNA, the CDR3 is TGTGCCACCAGCAGGGTAGCAAACTATGGCTACACCTTC. Protein product: CATSRVANYGYTF.

The chain joins TRBV7-8 to TRBJ1-1, with D maybe TRBD1 (6 bases). The V end was cut by 4 bases, the J end by 0 bases, with 15 bases between. The CDR3 extends over 16 amino acids. CDR1 and CDR2 (germline): SGHVS, FQNEAQ. The CDR3 sequence: CASSSSDSLMNTEAFF. The CDR3 bases are TGTGCCAGCAGCTCCTCGGACAGCCTCATGAACACTGAAGCTTTCTTT.

The chain has TRBV3-1 (or the pseudogene TRBV3-2) and TRBJ2-5; 8 bases agree with TRBD1. Germline loops: CDR1 LGHDT, CDR2 YNNKEL (reference sequence). V shed 5 bases and J 5 bases; nucleotides not matched to a gene: 7. This CDR3 is built from 14 residues. In DNA form, the CDR3 reads TGTGCCAGCAGCGCGCGGAGACAGGGGGAGACCCAGTACTTC. Its protein product is CASSARRQGETQYF.

V is TRBV28 and J is TRBJ1-4; 7 nucleotides align to TRBD1. Trimming removed 3 bases from V and 6 bases from J; junction bases left unmatched: 10. This CDR3 region has 16 residues. CDR1 and CDR2 from the germline V gene are MDHEN and SYDVKM. CDR3 in DNA: TGTGCCAGCAGTTTCCCCCCCGGGACAGAGGATGAAAAACTGTTTTTT. Its protein is CASSFPPGTEDEKLFF.

This clone appeared a single time. The chain employs TRBV18 and TRBJ1-3; no firm D call. The germline V and J ends were trimmed by 1 base and 8 bases, with 15 bases remaining between them. The germline V gene has CDR1 KGHSH and CDR2 LQKENI. There are 15 residues in the CDR3. CDR3 DNA sequence: TGTGCCAGCTCACCACAGACACCCTCGGCCGACACCATATATTTT. It yields the protein CASSPQTPSADTIYF.

The V gene is TRBV12-3 or TRBV12-4, the J gene TRBJ1-2; D not resolved. This CDR3 contains 12 residues. Trimming left V 6 bases short and J 2 bases short, with 7 bases between. CDR3 bases: TGTGCCAGCAGCTATACGAACTATGGCTACACCTTC. Its translation: CASSYTNYGYTF.

This sequence joins TRBV19 and TRBJ1-1; unclear D gene. This CDR3 contains 12 residues. Germline CDR1 LNHDA, CDR2 SQIVND (reference sequence). The ends were cut back, 7 bases at V and 0 bases at J, with 6 bases in the middle. The CDR3: CASTRLNTEAFF. The CDR3 nucleotides read TGTGCCAGTACGAGATTGAACACTGAAGCTTTCTTT.

This clone was counted only a few times. This chain uses TRBV15 with TRBJ1-5, with 7 positions matching TRBD1. CDR1 LNHNV and CDR2 YYDKDF come from the germline V gene (reference sequence). The CDR3 is made up of 14 amino acids. With 5 bases clipped from V and 6 bases from J, the junction kept 7 bases outside the gene matches. The CDR3 region has the DNA TGTGCCACCAGCGATGGACAGGCCAGTCAGCCCCAGCATTTT. This encodes CATSDGQASQPQHF. Based on the CDR3 plus reference TRBV15 and TRBJ1-5, the full variable domain is DAMVIQNPRYQVTQFGKPVTLSCSQTLNHNVMYWYQQKSSQAPKLLFHYYDKDFNNEADTPDNFQSRRPNTSFCFLDIRSPGLGDTAMYLCATSDGQASQPQHFGDGTRLSIL.

The chain uses TRBV7-9 and TRBJ1-2; no firm D call. CDR3 length: 14 residues. Germline V gives CDR1 SEHNR, CDR2 FQNEAQ (reference sequence). V dropped 2 bases and J dropped 1 base, with 8 bases sitting between them. CDR3 protein: CASSLTEVNYGYTF. The DNA for the CDR3 is TGTGCCAGCAGCTTAACAGAAGTTAACTATGGCTACACCTTC.

This clone appeared a few times. CDR3 protein: CASSQGLADEQFF. In nucleotides, the CDR3 is TGCGCCAGCAGCCAGGGACTAGCGGACGAGCAGTTCTTC. The V call is TRBV4-1, the J call TRBJ2-1, with 11 bases matching TRBD2. Germline assignment: CDR1 MGHRA and CDR2 YSYEKL. Unmatched junction bases numbered 2, after V lost 3 bases and J lost 10 bases. The CDR3 runs 13 residues.

The gene calls are TRBV7-9 and TRBJ2-6, with no clear D. Germline V gene sequence: CDR1 SEHNR, CDR2 FQNEAQ (reference sequence). The V end was cut by 1 base, the J end by 1 base, with 5 bases between. The CDR3 is 15 residues long. DNA for the CDR3: TGTGCCAGCAGCTTAGATATTTCTGGGGCCAACGTCCTGACTTTC. Translating gives CASSLDISGANVLTF. The whole variable domain, filled in from reference TRBV7-9 and TRBJ2-6, reads DTGVSQNPRHKITKRGQNVTFRCDPISEHNRLYWYRQTLGQGPEFLTYFQNEAQLEKSRLLSDRFSAERPKGSFSTLEIQRTEQGDSAMYLCASSLDISGANVLTFGAGSRLTVL.

This chain links TRBV28 with TRBJ1-1; TRBD1 might be the D (5 bases). Between the trimmed V and J ends, which lost 3 bases and 0 bases, there was a span of 14 bases. The germline V gene encodes CDR1 MDHEN and CDR2 SYDVKM. The CDR3 contains 16 residues. As DNA, the CDR3 is TGTGCCAGCAGTTTCGGGGGGGGAGAGCTGAACACTGAAGCTTTCTTT. This sequence encodes CASSFGGGELNTEAFF.

The chain recombines TRBV5-4 with TRBJ1-1; TRBD1 agrees at 11 bases. J gave up 6 bases and V 1 base, and 8 bases lay outside the gene matches. This CDR3 has 16 amino acids. Germline V gene data show CDR1 as SGHNT and CDR2 as YYREEE (reference sequence). CDR3 nucleotide sequence: TGTGCCAGCAGCTTGATCAGGACAGGGGGCGCCCCTGAAGCTTTCTTT. Residues: CASSLIRTGGAPEAFF.

The rearrangement joins TRBV4-2 to TRBJ2-5; D gene unclear. Trimming removed 0 bases from V and 3 bases from J, with 11 bases in between. Germline V lookup: CDR1 LGHNA, CDR2 YNFKEQ. CDR3 size: 15 residues. The CDR3 spells CASSQETNKEETQYF. The CDR3 DNA is TGTGCCAGCAGCCAAGAGACAAACAAAGAAGAGACCCAGTACTTC.

V and J are TRBV10-3 and TRBJ1-1; 9 nucleotides line up with TRBD1. Trimming at V came to 10 bases and at J to 3 bases, leaving 15 bases not matched to a gene. The CDR3 contains 16 residues. Germline CDR1 and CDR2: ENHRY and SYGVKD. The CDR3 here is CATSNFWDRAYTEAFF. The DNA of the CDR3 is TGTGCCACCTCAAACTTTTGGGACAGGGCCTACACTGAAGCTTTCTTT.

V and J are TRBV7-2 and TRBJ2-3, with 8 bases identical to TRBD2. The CDR3 totals 14 residues. Germline CDR1 and CDR2: SGHTA and FQGNSA. J gave up 5 bases and V 4 bases, and 5 bases lay outside the gene matches. The CDR3 bases are TGTGCCAGCAGCTCCGGACTAGCCGGAGATACGCAGTATTTT. Translating it yields CASSSGLAGDTQYF.

J is TRBJ2-2 and V is TRBV29-1, with D perhaps TRBD2 (5 bases). CDR3 length: 14 residues. Germline CDR1 reads SQVTM; CDR2 reads ANQGSEA. The CDR3 here is CGAERSGGTGELFF. The CDR3 bases are TGCGGAGCAGAACGAAGCGGTGGCACCGGGGAGCTGTTTTTT.

The rearrangement links TRBV5-1 to TRBJ2-1, with 8 nucleotides matching TRBD2. The CDR3 runs 17 residues. CDR1 SGHRS and CDR2 YFSETQ come from the germline V gene. Trimming took 0 bases from V and 0 from J; bases not matched to a gene: 5. DNA of the CDR3: TGCGCCAGCAGCTTGGAGGTTAGCGGGACCTCCTACAATGAGCAGTTCTTC. Translated, it gives CASSLEVSGTSYNEQFF.